This entry is about one T cell receptor (beta chain). The CDR3 is made up of 15 amino acids. CDR1 and CDR2 (germline): MNHEY, SVGAGI. V dropped 7 bases and J dropped 5 bases, with 17 bases sitting between them. The assay was immunoSEQ multiplex PCR, and TCRdb's table has in-frame clones only and misses some. Among a few hundred thousand clones listed, 85% to 90% were seen once. The data were obtained in a study of blood T cell repertoires in COVID-19. V is TRBV6-5 and J is TRBJ1-4; D gene ambiguous. The sequencing sample was made of peripheral blood. The sequence was collected from a man aged 18-30 years with COVID-19, enrolled during active disease. The CDR3 DNA is TGTGCCAGCACCCCTCGGCAGGCCAGAAATGAAAAACTGTTTTTT. This codes for CASTPRQARNEKLFF.